This section outlines one T cell receptor (beta chain) sequence together with its context. This sample stems from a study of cytotoxic CD8 clonotypes in ibrutinib-treated CLL. Libraries were prepared by immunoSEQ multiplex PCR; TCRdb keeps only in-frame clonotypes and omits some of them. The sample includes 110,000 to 150,000 clones, 76% seen only once; the top ten take approximately 5.1%. The CDR3 contains 16 residues. Germline V gene lookup returns CDR1 LGHNA and CDR2 YSLEER. V was cut by 2 bases and J by 4 bases, with 12 bases left in between. This clonotype originated in a human donor with chronic lymphocytic leukemia. V gene TRBV4-3 combines with J gene TRBJ2-6, with D possibly matching TRBD1 (5 bases). Here the sequenced sample was PBMCs, taken after 24 months of ibrutinib treatment. CDR3 protein: CASSQSWGSGANVLTF. The CDR3 region has the DNA TGCGCCAGCAGCCAATCTTGGGGCTCGGGGGCCAACGTCCTGACTTTC.